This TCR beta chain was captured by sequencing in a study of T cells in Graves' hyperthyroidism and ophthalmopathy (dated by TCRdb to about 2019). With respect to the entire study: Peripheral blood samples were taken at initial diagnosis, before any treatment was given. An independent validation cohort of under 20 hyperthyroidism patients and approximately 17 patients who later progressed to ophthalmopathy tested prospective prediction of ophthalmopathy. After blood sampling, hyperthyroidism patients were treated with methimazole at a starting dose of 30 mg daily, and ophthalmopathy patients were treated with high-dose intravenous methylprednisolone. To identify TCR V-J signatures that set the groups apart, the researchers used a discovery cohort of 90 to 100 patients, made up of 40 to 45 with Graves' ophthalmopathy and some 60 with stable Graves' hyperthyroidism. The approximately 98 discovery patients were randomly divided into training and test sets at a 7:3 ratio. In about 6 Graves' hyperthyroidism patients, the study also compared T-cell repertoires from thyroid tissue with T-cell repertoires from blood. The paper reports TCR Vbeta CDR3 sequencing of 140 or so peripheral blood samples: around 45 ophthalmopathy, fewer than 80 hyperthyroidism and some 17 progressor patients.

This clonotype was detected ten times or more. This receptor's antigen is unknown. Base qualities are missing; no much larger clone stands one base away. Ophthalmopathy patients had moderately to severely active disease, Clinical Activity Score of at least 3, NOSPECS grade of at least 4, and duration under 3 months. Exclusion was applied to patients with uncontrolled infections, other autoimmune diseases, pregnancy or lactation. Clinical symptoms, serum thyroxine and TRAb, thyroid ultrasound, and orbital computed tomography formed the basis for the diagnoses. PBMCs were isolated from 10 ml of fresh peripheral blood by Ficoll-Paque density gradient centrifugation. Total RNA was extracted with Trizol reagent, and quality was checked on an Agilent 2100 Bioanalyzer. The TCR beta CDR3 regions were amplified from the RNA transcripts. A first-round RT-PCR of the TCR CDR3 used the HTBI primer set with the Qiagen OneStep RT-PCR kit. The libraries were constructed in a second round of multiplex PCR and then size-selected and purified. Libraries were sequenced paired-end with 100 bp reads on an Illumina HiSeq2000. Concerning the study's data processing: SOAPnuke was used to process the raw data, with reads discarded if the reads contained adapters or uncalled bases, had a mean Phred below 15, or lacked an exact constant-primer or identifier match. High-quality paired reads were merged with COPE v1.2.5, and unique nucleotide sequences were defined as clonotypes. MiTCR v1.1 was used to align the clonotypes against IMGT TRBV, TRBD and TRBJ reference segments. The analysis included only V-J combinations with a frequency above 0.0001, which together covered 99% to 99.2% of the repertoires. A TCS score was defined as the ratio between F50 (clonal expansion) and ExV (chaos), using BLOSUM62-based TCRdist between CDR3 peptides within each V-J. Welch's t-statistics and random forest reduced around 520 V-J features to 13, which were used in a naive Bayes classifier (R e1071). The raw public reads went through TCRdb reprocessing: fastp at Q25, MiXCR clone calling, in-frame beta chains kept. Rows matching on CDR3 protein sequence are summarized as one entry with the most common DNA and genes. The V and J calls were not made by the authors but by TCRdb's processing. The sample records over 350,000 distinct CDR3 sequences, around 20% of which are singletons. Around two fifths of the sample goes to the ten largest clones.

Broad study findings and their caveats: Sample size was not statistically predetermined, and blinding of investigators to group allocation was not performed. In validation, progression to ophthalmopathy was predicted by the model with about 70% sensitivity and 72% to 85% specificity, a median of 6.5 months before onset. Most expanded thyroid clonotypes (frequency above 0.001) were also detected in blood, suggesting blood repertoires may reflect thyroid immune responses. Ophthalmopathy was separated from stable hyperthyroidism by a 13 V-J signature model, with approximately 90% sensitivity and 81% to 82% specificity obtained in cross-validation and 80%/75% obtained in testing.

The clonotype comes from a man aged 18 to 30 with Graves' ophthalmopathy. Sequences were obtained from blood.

This receptor carries the CDR3 CASSYSSRGSFDTQYF. The DNA sequence is TGTGCCAGCAGTTACTCATCGCGGGGGAGTTTCGATACGCAGTATTTT. The V gene is TRBV6-6 and the J gene is TRBJ2-3; 7 central nucleotides agree with TRBD2. Compared with germline, V lacks 0 bases and J lacks 6 bases; bases without a gene match: 9. CDR1 and CDR2 are read off the germline V gene (reference sequence) as MNHNY and SVGAGI. The CDR3 spans 16 residues, from the cysteine through the phenylalanine. The retained sequence is limited to the CDR3, 48 bases, with the frame set at the first base.